Sequencing of this TCR beta chain was carried out in a study of early T cells in non-severe SARS-CoV-2 infection. On the study more broadly: With bulk RNA from unsorted whole blood as input, sequencing yielded unpaired chains. Study conclusions and caveats: Lookups in VDJdb leaned toward anti-spike CD8 responses and missed private and CD4 specificities.

This clonotype appeared many times. Its antigen is not known. After removal of 8 bases from V and 0 bases from J, the junction contained 3 bases not matched to a gene. Germline CDR1 SGHAT, CDR2 FQNNGV. CDR3 size: 13 residues. Researchers attached unique molecular identifiers to individual cDNA molecules. Using its own MiXCR run on the 5' RACE reads, TCRdb lists one record per CDR3 protein. The repertoire has about 21,000 distinct CDR3 sequences, less than 4.5% of them found once; the top ten carry almost 1.5%. This rearrangement joins TRBV11-2 to TRBJ1-1, with 7 bases lining up with TRBD1. This receptor was taken from an adult who was a healthcare worker with PCR-confirmed SARS-CoV-2 infection or an uninfected control (not recorded which). The sequencing sample was made of whole blood. The CDR3 reads CASSGQMNTEAFF. The CDR3 nucleotides read TGTGCCAGCTCGGGACAGATGAACACTGAAGCTTTCTTT. The whole variable domain, filled in from reference TRBV11-2 and TRBJ1-1, reads EAGVAQSPRYKIIEKRQSVAFWCNPISGHATLYWYQQILGQGPKLLIQFQNNGVVDDSQLPKDRFSAERLKGVDSTLKIQPAKLEDSAVYLCASSGQMNTEAFFGQGTRLTVV.